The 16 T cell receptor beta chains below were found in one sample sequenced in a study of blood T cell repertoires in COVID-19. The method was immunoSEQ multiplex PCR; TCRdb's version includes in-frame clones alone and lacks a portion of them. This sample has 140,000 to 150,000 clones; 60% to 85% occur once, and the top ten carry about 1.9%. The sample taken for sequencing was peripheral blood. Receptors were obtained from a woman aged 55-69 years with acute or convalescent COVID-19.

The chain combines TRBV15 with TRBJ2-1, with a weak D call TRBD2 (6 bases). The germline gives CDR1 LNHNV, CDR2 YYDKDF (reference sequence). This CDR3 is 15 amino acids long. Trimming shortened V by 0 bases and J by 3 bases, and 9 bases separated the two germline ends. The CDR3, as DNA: TGTGCCACCAGCAGAGATCGCGGGGTCTACAATGAGCAGTTCTTC. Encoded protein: CATSRDRGVYNEQFF. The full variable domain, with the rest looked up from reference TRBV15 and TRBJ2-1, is DAMVIQNPRYQVTQFGKPVTLSCSQTLNHNVMYWYQQKSSQAPKLLFHYYDKDFNNEADTPDNFQSRRPNTSFCFLDIRSPGLGDTAMYLCATSRDRGVYNEQFFGPGTRLTVL.

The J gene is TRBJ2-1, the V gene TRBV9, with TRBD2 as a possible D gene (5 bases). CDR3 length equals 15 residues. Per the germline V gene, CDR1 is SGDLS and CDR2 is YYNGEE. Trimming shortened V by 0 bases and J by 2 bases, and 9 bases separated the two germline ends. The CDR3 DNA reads TGTGCCAGCAGCGTAGCTCTCGGGGCCTACAATGAGCAGTTCTTC. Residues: CASSVALGAYNEQFF. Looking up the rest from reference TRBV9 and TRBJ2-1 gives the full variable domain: DSGVTQTPKHLITATGQRVTLRCSPRSGDLSVYWYQQSLDQGLQFLIQYYNGEERAKGNILERFSAQQFPDLHSELNLSSLELGDSALYFCASSVALGAYNEQFFGPGTRLTVL.

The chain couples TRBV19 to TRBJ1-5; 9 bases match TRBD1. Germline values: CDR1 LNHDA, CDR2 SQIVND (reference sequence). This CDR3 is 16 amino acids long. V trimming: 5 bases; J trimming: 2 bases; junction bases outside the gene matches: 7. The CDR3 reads CASSLQGAGGNQPQHF. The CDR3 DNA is TGTGCCAGTAGTCTACAGGGGGCAGGAGGCAATCAGCCCCAGCATTTT.

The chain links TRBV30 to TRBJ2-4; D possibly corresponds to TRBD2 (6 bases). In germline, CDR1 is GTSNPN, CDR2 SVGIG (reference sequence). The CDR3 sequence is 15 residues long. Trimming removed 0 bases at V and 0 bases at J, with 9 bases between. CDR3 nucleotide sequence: TGTGCCTGGAGTGTGGGGGGTTTAGCCAAAAACATTCAGTACTTC. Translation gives CAWSVGGLAKNIQYF.

The CDR3 DNA reads as TGTGCCAGCAGCTTAGCGCGGACATTCGGTCTACTTGACTACGAGCAGTACTTC. Translating it yields CASSLARTFGLLDYEQYF. The chain combines TRBV7-9 with TRBJ2-7, with D perhaps matching TRBD1 (5 bases). This CDR3 has 18 residues. Germline assignment: CDR1 SEHNR and CDR2 FQNEAQ (reference sequence). Trimming removed 0 bases from V and 3 bases from J, with 21 bases in between. Complete variable domain (other parts from reference TRBV7-9 and TRBJ2-7): DTGVSQNPRHKITKRGQNVTFRCDPISEHNRLYWYRQTLGQGPEFLTYFQNEAQLEKSRLLSDRFSAERPKGSFSTLEIQRTEQGDSAMYLCASSLARTFGLLDYEQYFGPGTRLTVT.

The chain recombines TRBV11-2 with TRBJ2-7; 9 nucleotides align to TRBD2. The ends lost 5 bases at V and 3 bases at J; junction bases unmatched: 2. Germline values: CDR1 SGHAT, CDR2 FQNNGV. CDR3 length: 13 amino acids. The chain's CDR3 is CASSPTSGYEQYF. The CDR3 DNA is TGTGCCAGCAGCCCGACTAGCGGCTACGAGCAGTACTTC.

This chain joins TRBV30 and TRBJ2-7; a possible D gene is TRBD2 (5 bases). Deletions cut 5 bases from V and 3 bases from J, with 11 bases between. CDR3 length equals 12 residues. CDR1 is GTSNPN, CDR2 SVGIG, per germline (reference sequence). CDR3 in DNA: TGTGCCTGGGGAACCGGGGTCTACGAGCAGTACTTC. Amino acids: CAWGTGVYEQYF.

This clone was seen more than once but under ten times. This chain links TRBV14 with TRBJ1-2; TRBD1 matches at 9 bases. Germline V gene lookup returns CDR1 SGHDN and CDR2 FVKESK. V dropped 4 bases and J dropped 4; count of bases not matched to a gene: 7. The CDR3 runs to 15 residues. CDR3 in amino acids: CASSPRDRVIYGYTF. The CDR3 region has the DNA TGTGCCAGCAGCCCCCGGGACAGGGTCATCTATGGCTACACCTTC.

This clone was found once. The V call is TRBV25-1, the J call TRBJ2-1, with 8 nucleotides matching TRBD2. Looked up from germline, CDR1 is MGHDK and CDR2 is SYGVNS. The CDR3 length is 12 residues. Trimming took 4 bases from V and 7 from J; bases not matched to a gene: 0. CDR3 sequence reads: CASSGLANEQFF. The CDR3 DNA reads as TGTGCCAGCAGTGGACTAGCGAATGAGCAGTTCTTC. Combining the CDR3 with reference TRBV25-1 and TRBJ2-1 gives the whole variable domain EADIYQTPRYLVIGTGKKITLECSQTMGHDKMYWYQQDPGMELHLIHYSYGVNSTEKGDLSSESTVSRIRTEHFPLTLESARPSHTSQYLCASSGLANEQFFGPGTRLTVL.

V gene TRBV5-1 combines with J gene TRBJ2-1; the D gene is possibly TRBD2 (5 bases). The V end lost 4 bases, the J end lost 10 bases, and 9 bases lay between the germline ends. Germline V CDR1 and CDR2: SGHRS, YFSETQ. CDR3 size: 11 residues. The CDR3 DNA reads TGCGCCAGCAGCCTGGAGGAGGAGCAGTTCTTC. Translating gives CASSLEEEQFF. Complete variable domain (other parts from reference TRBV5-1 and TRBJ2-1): KAGVTQTPRYLIKTRGQQVTLSCSPISGHRSVSWYQQTPGQGLQFLFEYFSETQRNKGNFPGRFSGRQFSNSRSEMNVSTLELGDSALYLCASSLEEEQFFGPGTRLTVL.

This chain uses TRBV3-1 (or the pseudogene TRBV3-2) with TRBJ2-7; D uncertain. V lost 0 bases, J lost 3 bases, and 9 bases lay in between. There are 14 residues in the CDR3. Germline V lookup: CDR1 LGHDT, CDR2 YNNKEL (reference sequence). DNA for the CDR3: TGTGCCAGCAGCCAAGATAGTCGCTACTACGAGCAGTACTTC. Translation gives CASSQDSRYYEQYF.

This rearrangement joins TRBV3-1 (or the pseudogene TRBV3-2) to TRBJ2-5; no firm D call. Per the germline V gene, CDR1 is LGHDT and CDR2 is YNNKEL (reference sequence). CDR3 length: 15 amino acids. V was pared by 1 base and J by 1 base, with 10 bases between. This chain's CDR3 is CASSQAVGSQETQYF. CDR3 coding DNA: TGTGCCAGCAGCCAAGCAGTTGGCAGCCAAGAGACCCAGTACTTC.

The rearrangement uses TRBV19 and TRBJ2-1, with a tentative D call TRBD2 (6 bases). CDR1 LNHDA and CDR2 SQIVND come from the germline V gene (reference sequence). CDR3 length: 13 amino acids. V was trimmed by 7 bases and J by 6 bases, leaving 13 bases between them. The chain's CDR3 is CASNDGRSNEQFF. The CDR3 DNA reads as TGTGCCAGTAATGACGGGAGAAGCAATGAGCAGTTCTTC.

The CDR3 sequence is CASSYQAGLTYNEQFF. The CDR3 DNA reads as TGTGCCAGCAGTTATCAAGCGGGGTTAACCTACAATGAGCAGTTCTTC. This chain uses TRBV28 with TRBJ2-1; TRBD2 aligns across 7 bases. The CDR3 loop spans 16 amino acids. CDR1 and CDR2 (germline): MDHEN, SYDVKM. J was trimmed by 2 bases and V by 4 bases; bases with no gene match: 8.

Here the CDR3 reads CASSPHPRSYEQYF. CDR3 in DNA: TGTGCCAGCAGCCCCCACCCTAGATCCTACGAGCAGTACTTC. The V and J genes are TRBV9 and TRBJ2-7; D remains ambiguous. This CDR3 spans 14 amino acids. Germline CDR1 reads SGDLS; CDR2 reads YYNGEE. Trimming pared 4 bases from V and 1 base from J, leaving 12 bases between.

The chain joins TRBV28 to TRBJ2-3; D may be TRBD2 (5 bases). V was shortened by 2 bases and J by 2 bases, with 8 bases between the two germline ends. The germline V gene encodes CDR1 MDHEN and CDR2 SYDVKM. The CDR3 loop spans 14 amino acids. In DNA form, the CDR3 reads TGTGCCAGCAGTTTACAGCGGACCACAGATACGCAGTATTTT. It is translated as CASSLQRTTDTQYF.